These T cell receptor beta chains were read from a single sample in a study of identical twins. TCRdb fed the 5' RACE reads into MiXCR, producing one record per CDR3 protein. This table has roughly 1.6 million distinct CDR3 sequences, around 33% appearing once. The sequenced sample was cord blood. The receptor set was obtained from a newborn girl in good health. The CDR3 runs from the conserved cysteine through the conserved F or W. Each record gives: clone size, V gene, D gene, J gene, CDR3 protein, CDR3 DNA. D genes are given only for firm matches. Some rows have no size entry. The others give once, few or many, or a class for an expanded clone.

abundance: many; v_gene: TRBV7-2; d_gene: TRBD2; j_gene: TRBJ2-1; CDR3aa: CASSLSSGGSYNEQFF; CDR3nt: TGTGCCAGCAGCCTCAGTAGCGGGGGTTCCTACAATGAGCAGTTCTTC
abundance: -; v_gene: TRBV11-1; d_gene: TRBD2; j_gene: TRBJ2-5; CDR3aa: CASSLGGRLAQETQYF; CDR3nt: TGTGCCAGCAGCTTAGGAGGGAGACTAGCTCAAGAGACCCAGTACTTC
abundance: many; v_gene: TRBV7-2; d_gene: -; j_gene: TRBJ2-3; CDR3aa: CASSLALTSTDTQYF; CDR3nt: TGTGCCAGCAGCTTAGCTCTGACTAGCACAGATACGCAGTATTTT
abundance: -; v_gene: TRBV5-1; d_gene: -; j_gene: TRBJ2-7; CDR3aa: CASERTGTGAYNEQYF; CDR3nt: TGCGCCAGCGAGCGCACCGGGACTGGAGCCTACAATGAGCAGTACTTC
abundance: few; v_gene: TRBV5-6; d_gene: -; j_gene: TRBJ2-3; CDR3aa: CASRSEIRTDTQYF; CDR3nt: TGTGCCAGCAGGTCAGAGATTCGCACAGATACGCAGTATTTT
abundance: few; v_gene: TRBV20-1; d_gene: -; j_gene: TRBJ2-3; CDR3aa: CSADDIGTSPLDTQYF; CDR3nt: TGCAGTGCCGATGATATTGGGACTTCCCCCCTAGATACGCAGTATTTT
abundance: few; v_gene: TRBV6-5; d_gene: -; j_gene: TRBJ1-2; CDR3aa: CASSYSTLNYGYTF; CDR3nt: TGTGCCAGCAGTTACTCGACACTTAACTATGGCTACACCTTC
abundance: -; v_gene: TRBV24-1; d_gene: TRBD1; j_gene: TRBJ2-7; CDR3aa: CATSDVDRRSYEQYF; CDR3nt: TGTGCCACCAGTGACGTGGACAGGAGATCCTACGAGCAGTACTTC
abundance: -; v_gene: TRBV20-1; d_gene: TRBD1; j_gene: TRBJ1-4; CDR3aa: CSAQGGVEKLFF; CDR3nt: TGCAGTGCCCAGGGGGGAGTGGAAAAACTGTTTTTT
abundance: -; v_gene: TRBV7-9; d_gene: -; j_gene: TRBJ2-1; CDR3aa: CASDGKSYNEQFF; CDR3nt: TGTGCCAGCGATGGGAAATCCTACAATGAGCAGTTCTTC
abundance: -; v_gene: TRBV6-2/TRBV6-3; d_gene: TRBD2; j_gene: TRBJ2-7; CDR3aa: CASSSVGGPLEQYF; CDR3nt: TGTGCCAGCAGTTCGGTGGGAGGGCCGCTCGAGCAGTACTTC
abundance: -; v_gene: TRBV4-1; d_gene: TRBD1; j_gene: TRBJ2-7; CDR3aa: CASSVTGSNEQYF; CDR3nt: TGCGCCAGCAGCGTGACAGGGTCTAACGAGCAGTACTTC
abundance: -; v_gene: TRBV4-1; d_gene: -; j_gene: TRBJ1-4; CDR3aa: CASSQNSGPNEKLFF; CDR3nt: TGCGCCAGCAGCCAAAATTCGGGGCCGAATGAAAAACTGTTTTTT
abundance: -; v_gene: TRBV2; d_gene: TRBD2; j_gene: TRBJ2-7; CDR3aa: CASTISGSVGYEQYF; CDR3nt: TGTGCCAGCACCATTAGCGGGAGTGTCGGGTACGAGCAGTACTTC
abundance: -; v_gene: TRBV4-1; d_gene: -; j_gene: TRBJ1-6; CDR3aa: CASSQVSSGAGSPLHF; CDR3nt: TGCGCCAGCAGCCAAGTCAGTTCAGGGGCAGGTTCACCCCTCCACTTT
abundance: -; v_gene: TRBV6-5; d_gene: -; j_gene: TRBJ2-6; CDR3aa: CASSYSEASGANVLTF; CDR3nt: TGTGCCAGCAGTTACTCTGAGGCCTCTGGGGCCAACGTCCTGACTTTC